The sequence of this T cell receptor beta chain was determined in a study of cytomegalovirus exposure and HLA in healthy donors. 13 Jbeta primers and 60 Vbeta primers were used for the PCR. Clones were read by immunoSEQ multiplex PCR, and TCRdb kept only the in-frame ones, dropping some. The table lists some 89,000 clones, under 85% of them singletons. Overall study findings and caveats: Follow-up analysis seemed to connect common viral pathogens with several of the most significant clusters identified. Most of the CMV-associated TCR beta chains (in a later analysis) appeared to be HLA-restricted.

Only a few counts were recorded for this clone. Its cognate antigen is unknown. At one of its ends the junction is not consistent with the germline gene, which may arise from a read error. Germline V gene lookup returns CDR1 SEHNR and CDR2 FQNEAQ (reference sequence). This CDR3 spans 14 amino acids. The origin of this receptor is a woman aged 40 to 55 in good health and CMV-seropositive. This chain joins TRBV7-9 and TRBJ2-2, with D perhaps matching TRBD2 (5 bases). Sequences were obtained from PBMCs. In nucleotides, the CDR3 is TGTTCCAGCAGCTTACTGCCCCAGCGGGGGGAGCTGTTTTTT. It is translated as CSSSLLPQRGELFF.